This T cell receptor beta chain comes out of a study of cytomegalovirus exposure and HLA in healthy donors. About the study: Approximately 180 million T cells yielded roughly 120 million unique TCR beta sequences in earlier analysis.

This cohort consisted of healthy bone marrow donors. The CDR3 loop spans 17 amino acids. Trimming cost V 0 bases and J 4 bases, with 19 bases left between them. The germline gives CDR1 SGDLS, CDR2 YYNGEE. Note on this clone: What it binds is not known.

PCR amplification relied on 60 Vbeta primers (plus 13 Jbeta primers). This table comes from immunoSEQ multiplex PCR, and its TCRdb copy is limited to in-frame clones, with some not included. The table lists around 100,000 clones, around two thirds of them singletons. Study observations and caveats: Reports described diagnosis of cytomegalovirus status by the classifier as highly specific and sensitive. Sequencing depth roughly uniform across donors was assumed in presence/absence analyses.

This TCR was recovered from a man aged 25-45 years in good health and CMV-seronegative. Sequencing was carried out using PBMCs. The rearrangement uses TRBV9 and TRBJ1-2, with unresolved D. The CDR3 here is CASSVALGYGSSYGYTF. As DNA, the CDR3 is TGTGCCAGCAGCGTAGCGCTAGGGTATGGGAGCAGCTATGGCTACACCTTC.